These 13 T cell receptor beta chains originate from one sample sequenced in a study of shared clonotypes between healthy human individuals. Clones were read by immunoSEQ multiplex PCR, and TCRdb kept only the in-frame ones, dropping some. The sample holds about 2 million clones, about 95% seen once. Terminally differentiated effector memory CD45RA+ cells were left out of the naive CD8 fraction, which was CD45RO-negative and positively selected for CCR7. Input material: naive CD8+ T cells sorted from blood. The receptors originated from a young man in good health.

This chain connects TRBV25-1 to TRBJ1-1, with D unresolved. Trimming stripped 4 bases from V and 8 bases from J, with 14 bases between. The CDR3 extends over 13 amino acids. The germline V gene has CDR1 MGHDK and CDR2 SYGVNS. CDR3 bases: TGTGCCAGCAGTGCCCAGAGTCACGACGAAGCTTTCTTT. Translation gives CASSAQSHDEAFF.

This chain uses TRBV11-2 with TRBJ2-1; 8 nucleotides align to TRBD2. The CDR3 runs 17 residues. CDR1 is SGHAT, CDR2 FQNNGV, per germline. V lost 1 base to trimming and J lost 8 bases; unmatched junction nucleotides: 13. CDR3 sequence: CASSLGDGGRRSDEQFF. In DNA, the CDR3 is TGTGCCAGCAGCTTAGGAGATGGCGGGAGGCGTTCGGATGAGCAGTTCTTC.

The rearrangement uses TRBV4-2 and TRBJ1-1; 7 bases are a match to TRBD1. This CDR3 region has 15 residues. The V gene's germline CDR1 is LGHNA and CDR2 YNFKEQ. Unmatched junction bases numbered 9, after V lost 4 bases and J lost 4 bases. The CDR3 nucleotides read TGTGCCAGCAGCCTCCCGACAGGGTTTGGCACTGAAGCTTTCTTT. Amino acid sequence: CASSLPTGFGTEAFF.

This sequence joins TRBV5-6 and TRBJ1-4, with D hard to call. The CDR3 has 15 residues. The V and J ends lost 3 bases and 8 bases respectively, with 17 bases between them. Looked up from germline, CDR1 is SGHDT and CDR2 is YYEEEE. For the CDR3, the DNA is TGTGCCAGCAGCTATTACAGCGCTACGGGGGAAAAACTGTTTTTT. It codes for CASSYYSATGEKLFF.

The chain links TRBV5-1 to TRBJ2-5; D unresolved. CDR1 is SGHRS, CDR2 YFSETQ, per germline. The CDR3 is 15 residues long. The germline V and J ends were trimmed by 4 bases and 0 bases, with 13 bases remaining between them. CDR3: CASSPLSDHQETQYF. CDR3 coding DNA: TGCGCCAGCAGCCCCCTTTCAGACCACCAAGAGACCCAGTACTTC. Filled out from reference TRBV5-1 and TRBJ2-5, the complete variable domain reads KAGVTQTPRYLIKTRGQQVTLSCSPISGHRSVSWYQQTPGQGLQFLFEYFSETQRNKGNFPGRFSGRQFSNSRSEMNVSTLELGDSALYLCASSPLSDHQETQYFGPGTRLLVL.

The chain uses TRBV7-6 and TRBJ2-5; TRBD1 matches at 9 bases. Trimming cost V 4 bases and J 3 bases; bases outside gene matches: 12. Germline lookup yields CDR1 SGHVS and CDR2 FNYEAQ. The CDR3 loop spans 17 amino acids. Written as DNA, the CDR3 is TGTGCCAGCAGCTCGTCCCTGACAGGGGGTTGGGAAGAGACCCAGTACTTC. Its translation: CASSSSLTGGWEETQYF.

The chain employs TRBV9 and TRBJ2-5; D remains ambiguous. Germline-derived CDR1 and CDR2 are SGDLS and YYNGEE. The V end lost 3 bases, the J end lost 3 bases, and 6 bases lay between the germline ends. The CDR3 loop spans 12 amino acids. The CDR3, as DNA: TGTGCCAGCAGCGCCCTCGAAGAGACCCAGTACTTC. It translates to CASSALEETQYF.

The genes are TRBV6-5 and TRBJ2-2, with 10 positions matching TRBD2. This CDR3 region has 15 residues. V lost 6 bases to trimming and J lost 4 bases; unmatched junction nucleotides: 5. The V gene's germline CDR1 is MNHEY and CDR2 SVGAGI. The DNA for the CDR3 is TGTGCCAGCAGGCTAGCGGGAGAGGGCACCGGGGAGCTGTTTTTT. Protein product: CASRLAGEGTGELFF.

V gene TRBV2 combines with J gene TRBJ2-7; perhaps D is TRBD1 or TRBD2 (6 bases each). The germline CDR1 and CDR2 sequences are SNHLY and FYNNEI. Trimming removed 9 bases at V and 0 bases at J, with 18 bases between. The CDR3 is 15 amino acids. The CDR3 DNA sequence: TGTGCCAGTGACCCCGGGGGCTCGAGCTCCTACGAGCAGTACTTC. Protein sequence: CASDPGGSSSYEQYF.

This sequence joins TRBV11-2 and TRBJ2-7; D remains ambiguous. In germline, CDR1 is SGHAT, CDR2 FQNNGV. This CDR3 spans 14 amino acids. V dropped 5 bases and J dropped 5 bases, with 16 bases sitting between them. The CDR3 DNA sequence: TGTGCCAGCAGCGCATTGGGTAGCACCCACGAGCAGTACTTC. It codes for CASSALGSTHEQYF.

This chain joins TRBV12-5 and TRBJ1-4; 8 positions agree with TRBD1. V gave up 6 bases and J gave up 2 bases; unmatched junction bases: 2. The CDR3 length is 14 residues. The germline V gene encodes CDR1 LGHNT and CDR2 FRNRAP. The CDR3 loop is CASGDRGTNEKLFF. CDR3 bases: TGTGCTAGTGGCGACAGGGGCACTAATGAAAAACTGTTTTTT.

There are a few counts of this clone. This specimen includes other DNA sequences encoding the same CDR3. V is TRBV13 and J is TRBJ2-7; unclear D gene. The V end lost 1 base, the J end lost 3 bases, and 7 bases lay between the germline ends. Germline V gene sequence: CDR1 PRHDT, CDR2 FYEKMQ (reference sequence). The CDR3 has 13 amino acids. The CDR3 DNA sequence: TGTGCCAGCAGCTTAGAGGGCAGCTACGAGCAGTACTTC. Its translation: CASSLEGSYEQYF.

This chain links TRBV5-1 with TRBJ2-3, with TRBD1 matching 12 bases. Germline V lookup: CDR1 SGHRS, CDR2 YFSETQ. V shed 4 bases and J 4 bases; nucleotides not matched to a gene: 4. This CDR3 spans 15 amino acids. This CDR3 is CASSEGQGAADTQYF. The CDR3 DNA reads TGCGCCAGCAGCGAGGGACAGGGGGCCGCAGATACGCAGTATTTT.